Presented here are 27 T cell receptor beta chains from one specimen sequenced in a study of T-cell reconstitution after alpha-beta-depleted transplantation in children. A library of TCRbeta sequences, prepared with unique molecular identifiers, was generated. TCRdb itself ran the PCR reads through MiXCR, one entry per CDR3 protein. This sample has some 590,000 distinct CDR3 sequences, with roughly a tenth found just once. The starting material was PBMCs from the stem cell graft donor, obtained from the stem cell graft. The receptors shown here come from a human donor who donated a stem cell graft to a child with acute myeloid leukemia.

J is TRBJ2-2 and V is TRBV6-1, with TRBD1 identical over 11 bases. This CDR3 spans 14 amino acids. Trimming at V came to 7 bases and at J to 6 bases, leaving 4 bases not matched to a gene. CDR1 and CDR2 from the germline V gene are MNHNS and SASEGT. In DNA, the CDR3 is TGTGCCAGCAAATGGACAGGGGGCCCCGGGGAGCTGTTTTTT. It specifies CASKWTGGPGELFF.

This clonotype was seen ten or more times. The chain links TRBV29-1 to TRBJ2-7; 10 bases map to TRBD1. V lost 5 bases and J lost 4; bases outside the gene matches: 8. Germline CDR1 is SQVTM and CDR2 is ANQGSEA. The CDR3 is 14 amino acids. This CDR3 is CSVRRTGQGYEQYF. DNA of the CDR3: TGCAGCGTTCGTAGAACGGGACAGGGGTACGAGCAGTACTTC.

This clonotype appeared a single time. The chain carries TRBV12-3 or TRBV12-4 and TRBJ2-5; TRBD1 is a possible D gene (5 bases). V shed 11 bases and J shed 5 bases, with 15 bases lying between them. CDR3 length: 12 amino acids. The CDR3 loop is CALSDRGETQYF. CDR3 bases: TGTGCCCTCAGTGATAGGGGTGAGACCCAGTACTTC.

This chain joins TRBV7-8 and TRBJ1-1; 7 bases agree with TRBD1. The CDR3 covers 15 residues. Germline V gene lookup returns CDR1 SGHVS and CDR2 FQNEAQ. V lost 4 bases, J lost 1 base, and 6 bases stayed unmatched. The CDR3 nucleotides read TGTGCCAGCAGCTCACCCTGGACAGGGAACACTGAAGCTTTCTTT. This codes for CASSSPWTGNTEAFF.

This clonotype was seen a few times. The CDR3 sequence: CASGSRPPGTQYF. CDR3 coding DNA: TGTGCCAGCGGTTCCCGCCCACCTGGGACCCAGTACTTC. This chain connects TRBV6-2 or TRBV6-3 to TRBJ2-5; no firm D call. The germline V gene has CDR1 MNHEY and CDR2 SVGEGT. The CDR3 is made up of 13 amino acids. V was trimmed by 8 bases and J by 7 bases, leaving 17 bases between them.

This clonotype was detected a few times. The chain joins TRBV27 to TRBJ2-7; unclear D gene. CDR1 and CDR2 (germline): MNHEY, SMNVEV (reference sequence). The CDR3 extends over 14 amino acids. Trimming removed 5 bases at V and 4 bases at J, with 15 bases between. The CDR3: CASSPRRVGYEQYF. As DNA, the CDR3 is TGTGCCAGCAGTCCCCGTAGGGTTGGGTACGAGCAGTACTTC.

The CDR3 reads CSASITGGEETQYF. The CDR3 DNA reads TGCAGTGCTTCCATTACAGGGGGCGAAGAGACCCAGTACTTC. The chain uses TRBV20-1 and TRBJ2-5; the match to TRBD1 covers 9 bases. The germline CDR1 and CDR2 sequences are DFQATT and SNEGSKA (reference sequence). With 5 bases clipped from V and 3 bases from J, the junction kept 7 bases outside the gene matches. CDR3 length: 14 residues.

This sequence joins TRBV12-3 or TRBV12-4 and TRBJ1-2; possibly TRBD1 for D (6 bases). Trimming left V 4 bases short and J 8 bases short, with 14 bases between. The CDR3 contains 13 residues. The CDR3 DNA is TGTGCCAGCAGTTCGGGGGCCGGTGGGGGCTACACCTTC. Translated: CASSSGAGGGYTF.

This clonotype was counted between two and nine times. The V and J genes are TRBV9 and TRBJ2-5; 9 bases fit TRBD1. Germline CDR1 and CDR2: SGDLS and YYNGEE. V shed 4 bases, J shed 3 bases, and the junction held 7 bases outside the gene matches. The CDR3 contains 15 residues. CDR3 nucleotides: TGTGCCAGCAGCCCGTCGTGGGACAGGGAAGAGACCCAGTACTTC. Translated, it gives CASSPSWDREETQYF.

This clonotype came up a few times. The V gene is TRBV27, the J gene TRBJ2-1, with 7 nucleotides matching TRBD2. Trimming cost V 5 bases and J 5 bases; bases outside gene matches: 9. The CDR3 totals 15 residues. CDR1 is MNHEY, CDR2 SMNVEV, per germline (reference sequence). The CDR3: CASSLQRDGDNEQFF. The DNA for the CDR3 is TGTGCCAGCAGTCTCCAGCGGGACGGGGACAATGAGCAGTTCTTC.

The chain couples TRBV10-3 to TRBJ1-6; D is possibly TRBD1 (5 bases). V was trimmed by 8 bases and J by 5 bases, leaving 16 bases between them. This CDR3 comprises 15 residues. In germline, CDR1 is ENHRY, CDR2 SYGVKD. The CDR3, as DNA: TGTGCCATCCGGTTGGAGGGGACGGATAATTCACCCCTCCACTTT. The encoded protein is CAIRLEGTDNSPLHF.

This clonotype has just a few counts. Here the CDR3 reads CASSSGQVDLNSPLHF. CDR3 nucleotides: TGTGCCAGCAGCTCCGGACAGGTGGACCTTAATTCACCCCTCCACTTT. This chain links TRBV3-1 with TRBJ1-6; the match to TRBD1 covers 7 bases. The germline V gene encodes CDR1 LGHDT and CDR2 YNNKEL (reference sequence). CDR3 length: 16 amino acids. After removal of 5 bases from V and 6 bases from J, the junction contained 10 bases not matched to a gene.

This clonotype was seen more than once but under ten times. The chain uses TRBV6-1 and TRBJ2-7; 14 bases align to TRBD2. Germline assignment: CDR1 MNHNS and CDR2 SASEGT. The CDR3 is 14 residues long. J gave up 11 bases and V 8 bases, and 11 bases lay outside the gene matches. CDR3 in DNA: TGTGCCAGCGGCAACAGTCCGGGACTAGCGGGAGAGTACTTC. Translating it yields CASGNSPGLAGEYF.

This clonotype was detected only a few times. The V call is TRBV10-3, the J call TRBJ2-1; the match to TRBD1 covers 7 bases. Trimming removed 3 bases from V and 2 bases from J; junction bases left unmatched: 4. The CDR3 is 15 amino acids. Germline lookup yields CDR1 ENHRY and CDR2 SYGVKD. This CDR3 reads CAISDDRAPYNEQFF. DNA of the CDR3: TGTGCCATCAGTGATGACAGGGCGCCCTACAATGAGCAGTTCTTC.

This clonotype has just a few counts. The V gene is TRBV7-8, the J gene TRBJ2-3, with 10 bases fitting TRBD2. Germline V gene sequence: CDR1 SGHVS, CDR2 FQNEAQ. The CDR3 is 16 residues long. V dropped 5 bases and J dropped 4; count of bases not matched to a gene: 9. CDR3 coding DNA: TGTGCCAGCAGCCCCCCTGCTAGCGGGAGATCAGATACGCAGTATTTT. It translates to CASSPPASGRSDTQYF.

This clonotype was seen ten or more times. The rearrangement joins TRBV20-1 to TRBJ1-6, with D possibly being TRBD1 (5 bases). From germline, CDR1 is DFQATT and CDR2 SNEGSKA (reference sequence). V was shortened by 2 bases and J by 4 bases, with 18 bases between the two germline ends. The CDR3 is made up of 17 amino acids. The CDR3 DNA reads as TGCAGTGCTAGAAAAGACTTGGGAAAGGGGTATAATTCACCCCTCCACTTT. Protein product: CSARKDLGKGYNSPLHF.

This clonotype appeared many times. V gene TRBV29-1 combines with J gene TRBJ2-1; 9 bases fit TRBD2. CDR3 length equals 14 residues. V gave up 5 bases and J gave up 3 bases; unmatched junction bases: 5. CDR1 and CDR2 (germline): SQVTM, ANQGSEA. The CDR3 is CSVREREDYNEQFF. CDR3 nucleotides: TGCAGCGTTAGGGAGCGGGAGGACTACAATGAGCAGTTCTTC.

The chain uses TRBV3-1 and TRBJ2-3, with D possibly matching TRBD1 (6 bases). This CDR3 is built from 16 residues. Germline V gene data show CDR1 as LGHDT and CDR2 as YNNKEL (reference sequence). V gave up 2 bases and J gave up 2 bases, with 14 bases separating them. The CDR3 sequence is CASSQLSGALTDTQYF. In DNA form, the CDR3 reads TGTGCCAGCAGCCAACTCTCAGGGGCCCTCACAGATACGCAGTATTTT.

This clonotype appeared a few times. In nucleotides, the CDR3 is TGTGCCAGTAGTAGGGGACTGGCCAACGTCCTGACTTTC. As protein: CASSRGLANVLTF. The genes are TRBV19 and TRBJ2-6; TRBD2 is a possible D gene (6 bases). V lost 4 bases and J 6 bases, leaving 7 bases between the germline ends. The CDR3 is 13 residues long. From germline, CDR1 is LNHDA and CDR2 SQIVND (reference sequence).

This rearrangement joins TRBV30 to TRBJ2-6, with D perhaps TRBD1 (5 bases). CDR1 GTSNPN and CDR2 SVGIG come from the germline V gene (reference sequence). V lost 7 bases, J lost 4 bases, and 17 bases lay in between. The CDR3 extends over 15 amino acids. The CDR3 region has the DNA TGTGCCTATTGGGCAGGGCGTCTGGGGGCCAACGTCCTGACTTTC. This codes for CAYWAGRLGANVLTF.

The V call is TRBV30, the J call TRBJ2-2; 7 bases fit TRBD1. CDR3 length: 15 amino acids. With 3 bases clipped from V and 4 bases from J, the junction kept 8 bases outside the gene matches. Germline CDR1 and CDR2: GTSNPN and SVGIG (reference sequence). In nucleotides, the CDR3 is TGTGCCTGGAGCTCTGGGCAGGGGGTCACCGGGGAGCTGTTTTTT. It specifies CAWSSGQGVTGELFF. Together with reference TRBV30 and TRBJ2-2, the CDR3 gives the full variable domain: SQTIHQWPATLVQPVGSPLSLECTVEGTSNPNLYWYRQAAGRGLQLLFYSVGIGQISSEVPQNLSASRPQDRQFILSSKKLLLSDSGFYLCAWSSGQGVTGELFFGEGSRLTVL.

The chain has TRBV11-2 and TRBJ2-7, with D tentatively TRBD2 (6 bases). With 2 bases removed from V and 3 bases from J, the gap between germline ends came to 23 bases. The germline V gene encodes CDR1 SGHAT and CDR2 FQNNGV. This CDR3 has 18 residues. Here the CDR3 DNA reads TGTGCCAGCAGCTTACGGGTGATCGGACGGACGGGAGTCTACGAGCAGTACTTC. Protein sequence: CASSLRVIGRTGVYEQYF.

This clonotype occurred many times. The chain uses TRBV20-1 and TRBJ2-1; 8 nucleotides match TRBD2. Germline V gene sequence: CDR1 DFQATT, CDR2 SNEGSKA (reference sequence). Losses at the gene ends were 1 base for V and 12 bases for J; bases not matched to a gene: 8. The CDR3 extends over 13 amino acids. CDR3 bases: TGCAGTGCTAGAGCCCTACTAGCGGTAGGGCAGTTCTTC. Translating it yields CSARALLAVGQFF.

The chain links TRBV30 to TRBJ1-1; D may be TRBD1 (6 bases). Germline CDR1 and CDR2: GTSNPN and SVGIG (reference sequence). V gave up 1 base and J gave up 8 bases, with 23 bases separating them. The CDR3 contains 16 residues. The CDR3 nucleotides read TGTGCCTGGAGTGCCTGGGGGCGGGCTCGGATTAAGGAAGCTTTCTTT. This translates into CAWSAWGRARIKEAFF.

This clonotype was detected once. The chain combines TRBV20-1 with TRBJ2-1, with 7 bases aligning to TRBD2. The length of the CDR3 is 14 residues. Germline lookup yields CDR1 DFQATT and CDR2 SNEGSKA (reference sequence). With V trimmed by 5 bases and J by 12 bases, 16 bases remained unmatched. CDR3 sequence: CSARGLADPWGQFF. The CDR3 DNA sequence: TGCAGTGCTCGCGGGCTAGCGGACCCCTGGGGGCAGTTCTTC.

The chain links TRBV10-3 to TRBJ2-1, with 7 bases that match TRBD1. With V trimmed by 7 bases and J by 7 bases, 7 bases remained unmatched. This CDR3 comprises 13 residues. CDR1 ENHRY and CDR2 SYGVKD come from the germline V gene. CDR3 residues: CAITGTQGNEQFF. As DNA, the CDR3 is TGTGCCATCACCGGGACACAGGGGAATGAGCAGTTCTTC.

The table lists this clonotype with many counts. The chain links TRBV20-1 to TRBJ2-7; TRBD1 or TRBD2 may be the D gene (5 bases each). V was cut by 5 bases and J by 11 bases, with 22 bases left in between. This CDR3 comprises 13 residues. From germline, CDR1 is DFQATT and CDR2 SNEGSKA (reference sequence). The CDR3 DNA follows: TGCAGTGCTGGGGTAACCCGGGACGTAGAAAAGTACTTC. Translation: CSAGVTRDVEKYF.